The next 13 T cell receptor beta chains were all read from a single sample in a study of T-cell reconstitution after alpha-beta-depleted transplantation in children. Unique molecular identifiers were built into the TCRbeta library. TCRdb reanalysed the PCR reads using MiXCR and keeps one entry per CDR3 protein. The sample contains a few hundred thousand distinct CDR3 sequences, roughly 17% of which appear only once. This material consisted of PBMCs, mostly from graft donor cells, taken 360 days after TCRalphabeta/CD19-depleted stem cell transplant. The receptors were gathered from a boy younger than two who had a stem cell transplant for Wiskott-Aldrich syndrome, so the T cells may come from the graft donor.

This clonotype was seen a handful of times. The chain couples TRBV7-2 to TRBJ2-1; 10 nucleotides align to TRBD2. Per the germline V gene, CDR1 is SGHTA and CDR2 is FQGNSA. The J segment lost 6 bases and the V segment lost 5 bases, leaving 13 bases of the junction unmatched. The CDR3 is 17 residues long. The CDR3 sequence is CASSPLFLAGVGNEQFF. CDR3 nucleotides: TGTGCCAGCAGCCCACTCTTTCTAGCGGGAGTGGGCAATGAGCAGTTCTTC. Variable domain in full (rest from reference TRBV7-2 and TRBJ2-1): GAGVSQSPSNKVTEKGKDVELRCDPISGHTALYWYRQSLGQGLEFLIYFQGNSAPDKSGLPSDRFSAERTGGSVSTLTIQRTQQEDSAVYLCASSPLFLAGVGNEQFFGPGTRLTVL.

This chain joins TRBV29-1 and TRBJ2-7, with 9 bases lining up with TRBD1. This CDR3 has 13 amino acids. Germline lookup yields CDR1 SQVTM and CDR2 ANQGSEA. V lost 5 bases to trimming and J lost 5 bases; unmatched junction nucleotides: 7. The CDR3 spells CSVQPGQGNEQYF. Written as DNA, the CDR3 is TGCAGCGTTCAACCGGGACAGGGCAACGAGCAGTACTTC.

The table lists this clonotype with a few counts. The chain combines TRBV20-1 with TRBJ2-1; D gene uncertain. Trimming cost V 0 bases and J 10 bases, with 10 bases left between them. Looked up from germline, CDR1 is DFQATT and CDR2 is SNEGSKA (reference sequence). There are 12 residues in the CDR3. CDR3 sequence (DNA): TGCAGTGCTAGAGATCGAAGGCACGAGCAGTTCTTC. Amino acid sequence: CSARDRRHEQFF.

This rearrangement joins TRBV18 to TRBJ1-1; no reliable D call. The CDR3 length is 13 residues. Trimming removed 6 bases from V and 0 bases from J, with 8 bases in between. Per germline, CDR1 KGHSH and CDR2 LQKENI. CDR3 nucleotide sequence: TGTGCCAGCTCGGCAGATATGAACACTGAAGCTTTCTTT. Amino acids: CASSADMNTEAFF.

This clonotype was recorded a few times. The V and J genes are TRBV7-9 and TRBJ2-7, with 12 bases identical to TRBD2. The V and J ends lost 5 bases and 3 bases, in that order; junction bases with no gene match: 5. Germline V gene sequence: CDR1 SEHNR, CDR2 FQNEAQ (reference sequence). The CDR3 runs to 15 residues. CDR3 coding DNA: TGTGCCAGCAGCGCCCCTAGCGGGAGGGTCTACGAGCAGTACTTC. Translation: CASSAPSGRVYEQYF.

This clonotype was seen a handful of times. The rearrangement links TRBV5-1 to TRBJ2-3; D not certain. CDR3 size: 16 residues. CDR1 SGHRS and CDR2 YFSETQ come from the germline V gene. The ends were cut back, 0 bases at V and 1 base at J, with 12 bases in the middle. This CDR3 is CASSLEVLQGTDTQYF. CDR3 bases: TGCGCCAGCAGCTTGGAGGTTCTGCAGGGCACAGATACGCAGTATTTT.

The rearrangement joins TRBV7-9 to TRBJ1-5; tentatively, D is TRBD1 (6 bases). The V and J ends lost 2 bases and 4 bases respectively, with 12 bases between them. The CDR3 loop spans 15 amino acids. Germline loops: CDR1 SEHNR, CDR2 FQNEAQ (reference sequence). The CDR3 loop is CASSLSGQNNQPQHF. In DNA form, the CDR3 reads TGTGCCAGCAGCTTATCCGGACAGAATAATCAGCCCCAGCATTTT.

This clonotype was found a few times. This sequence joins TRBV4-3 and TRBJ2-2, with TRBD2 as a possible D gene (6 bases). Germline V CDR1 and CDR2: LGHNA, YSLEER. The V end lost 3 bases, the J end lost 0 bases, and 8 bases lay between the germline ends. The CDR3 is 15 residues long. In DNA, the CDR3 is TGCGCCAGCAGCCAGGGGGGTTCGAACACCGGGGAGCTGTTTTTT. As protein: CASSQGGSNTGELFF.

CDR3 bases: TGCGCCAGCAGCCGTGCGTGGGTAGCTGGAAACACCATATATTTT. This translates into CASSRAWVAGNTIYF. This sequence joins TRBV4-1 and TRBJ1-3; the D is unclear. Trimming cost V 4 bases and J 2 bases, with 12 bases left between them. CDR3 length: 15 amino acids. The germline V gene has CDR1 MGHRA and CDR2 YSYEKL.

The CDR3 region is CASSLTGAGDEQYF. For the CDR3, the DNA is TGCGCCAGCAGCTTGACAGGGGCCGGGGACGAGCAGTACTTC. The chain combines TRBV5-1 with TRBJ2-7, with TRBD1 identical over 7 bases. CDR1 SGHRS and CDR2 YFSETQ come from the germline V gene. Germline trimming cut 1 base from V and 5 bases from J; bases unmatched to any gene: 6. CDR3 length: 14 residues.

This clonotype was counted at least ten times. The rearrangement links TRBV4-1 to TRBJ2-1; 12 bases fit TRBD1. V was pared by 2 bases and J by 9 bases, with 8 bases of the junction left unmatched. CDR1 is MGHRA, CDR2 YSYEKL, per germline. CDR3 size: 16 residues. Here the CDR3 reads CASSQLRDRGLSEQFF. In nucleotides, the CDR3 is TGCGCCAGCAGCCAACTCCGGGACAGGGGGCTTAGTGAGCAGTTCTTC.

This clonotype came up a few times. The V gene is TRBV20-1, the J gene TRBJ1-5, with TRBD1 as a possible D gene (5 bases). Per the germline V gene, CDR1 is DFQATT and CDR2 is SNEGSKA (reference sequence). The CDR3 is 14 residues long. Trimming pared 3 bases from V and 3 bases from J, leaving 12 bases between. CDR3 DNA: TGCAGTGCTAGGTTAGGGGACCCCAATCAGCCCCAGCATTTT. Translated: CSARLGDPNQPQHF.

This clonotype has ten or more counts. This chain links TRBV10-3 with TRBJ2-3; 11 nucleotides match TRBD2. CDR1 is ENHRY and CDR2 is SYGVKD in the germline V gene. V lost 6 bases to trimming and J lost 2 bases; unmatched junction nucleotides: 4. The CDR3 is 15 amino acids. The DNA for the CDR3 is TGTGCCATCAGACGACTAGCGGGATTCACAGATACGCAGTATTTT. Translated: CAIRRLAGFTDTQYF.